The source of this T cell receptor beta chain is a study of cytomegalovirus exposure and HLA in healthy donors. PCR was performed using 60 Vbeta and 13 Jbeta primers. Data came from immunoSEQ multiplex PCR; TCRdb stores just in-frame clones and leaves some out. This sample has about 300,000 clones, with 75% to 90% found just once. The CDR3 contains 12 residues. Germline V lookup: CDR1 MDHEN, CDR2 SYDVKM. The V end was cut by 1 base, the J end by 6 bases, with 5 bases between. Overall study results and limits: Roughly uniform depth of sequencing across donors was assumed in presence/absence analyses. Another analysis was done later, and it associated roughly 15,000 TCR beta sequences with HLA alleles at 0.05 false discovery rate. Earlier results showed most TCR beta V segments being productive about 90% or about 30% of the time. CMV antigen specificity of a few CMV-associated chains was confirmed in vitro.

Of note for this clone: The antigen is not known. The sample contains more than one DNA sequence encoding this CDR3.

The rearrangement uses TRBV28 and TRBJ2-3; no definite D call. Specimen: PBMCs. This clonotype was sampled from a man aged 40-55 years in good health and CMV-seropositive. This CDR3 is CASSLLRDTQYF. The CDR3 nucleotides read TGTGCCAGCAGTTTATTGAGGGATACGCAGTATTTT.